This paragraph reports one TCR beta chain. This entry is derived from a study of OX40 agonist ivuxolimab in advanced cancers. Sequenced by immunoSEQ multiplex PCR; TCRdb stores in-frame clones only, minus some. The sample contains some 86,000 clones, about 92% of which appear only once. This CDR3 has 14 amino acids. The ends were cut back, 0 bases at V and 2 bases at J, with 7 bases in the middle. Looked up from germline, CDR1 is SGHNT and CDR2 is YENEEA. The input for sequencing was CD4+ or CD8+ T cells sorted from blood, taken in a trial of the OX40 agonist ivuxolimab. V is TRBV11-3 and J is TRBJ2-5; no clear D gene. The sequence was collected from an adult with an advanced solid tumor such as melanoma, head and neck, liver or kidney cancer. The CDR3 region has the DNA TGTGCCAGCAGCTTAGATGCAGCTCAAGAGACCCAGTACTTC. Its translation is CASSLDAAQETQYF.